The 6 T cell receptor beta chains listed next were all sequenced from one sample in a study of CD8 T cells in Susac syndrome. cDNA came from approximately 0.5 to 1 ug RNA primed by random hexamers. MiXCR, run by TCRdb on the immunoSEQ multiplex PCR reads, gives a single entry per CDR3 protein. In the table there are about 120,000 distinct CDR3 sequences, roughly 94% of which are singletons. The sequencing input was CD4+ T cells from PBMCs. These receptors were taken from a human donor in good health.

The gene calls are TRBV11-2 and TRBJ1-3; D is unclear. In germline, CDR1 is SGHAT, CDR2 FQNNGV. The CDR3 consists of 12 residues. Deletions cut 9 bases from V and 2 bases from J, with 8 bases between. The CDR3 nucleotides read TGTGCCAGTCAACGGGCTGGAAACACCATATATTTT. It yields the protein CASQRAGNTIYF.

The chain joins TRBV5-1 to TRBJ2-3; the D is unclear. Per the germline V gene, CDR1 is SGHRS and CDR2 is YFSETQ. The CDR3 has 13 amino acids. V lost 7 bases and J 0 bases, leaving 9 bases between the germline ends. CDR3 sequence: CASLEPSTDTQYF. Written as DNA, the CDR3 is TGCGCCAGCCTCGAACCCAGCACAGATACGCAGTATTTT.

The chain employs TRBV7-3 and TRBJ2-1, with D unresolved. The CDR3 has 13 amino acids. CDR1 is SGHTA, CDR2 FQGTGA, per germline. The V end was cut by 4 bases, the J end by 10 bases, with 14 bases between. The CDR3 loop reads CASSSDGLTEQFF. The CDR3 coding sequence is TGTGCCAGCAGCTCGGATGGTCTTACGGAGCAGTTCTTC.

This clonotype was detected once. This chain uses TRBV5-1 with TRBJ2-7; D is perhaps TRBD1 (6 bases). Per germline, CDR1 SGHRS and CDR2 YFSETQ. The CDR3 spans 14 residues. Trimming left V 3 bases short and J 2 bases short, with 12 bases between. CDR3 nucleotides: TGCGCCAGCAGCTGGGTACAGGGTACCTACGAGCAGTACTTC. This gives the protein CASSWVQGTYEQYF.

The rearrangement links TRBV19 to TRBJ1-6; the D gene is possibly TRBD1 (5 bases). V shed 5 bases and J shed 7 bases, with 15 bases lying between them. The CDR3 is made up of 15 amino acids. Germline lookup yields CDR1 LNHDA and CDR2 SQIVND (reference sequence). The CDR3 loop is CASSSRPGGNSPLHF. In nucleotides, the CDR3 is TGTGCCAGTAGTTCCCGGCCGGGGGGGAATTCACCCCTCCACTTT. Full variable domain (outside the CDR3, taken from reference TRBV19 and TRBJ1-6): DGGITQSPKYLFRKEGQNVTLSCEQNLNHDAMYWYRQDPGQGLRLIYYSQIVNDFQKGDIAEGYSVSREKKESFPLTVTSAQKNPTAFYLCASSSRPGGNSPLHFGNGTRLTVT.

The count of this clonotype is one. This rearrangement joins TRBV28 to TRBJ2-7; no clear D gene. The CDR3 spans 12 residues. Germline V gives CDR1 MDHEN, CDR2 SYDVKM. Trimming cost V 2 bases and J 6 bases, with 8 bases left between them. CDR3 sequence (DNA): TGTGCCAGCAGTTTAGTCCAGGCCGAGCAGTACTTC. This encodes CASSLVQAEQYF. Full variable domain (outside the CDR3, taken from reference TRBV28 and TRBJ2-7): DVKVTQSSRYLVKRTGEKVFLECVQDMDHENMFWYRQDPGLGLRLIYFSYDVKMKEKGDIPEGYSVSREKKERFSLILESASTNQTSMYLCASSLVQAEQYFGPGTRLTVT.